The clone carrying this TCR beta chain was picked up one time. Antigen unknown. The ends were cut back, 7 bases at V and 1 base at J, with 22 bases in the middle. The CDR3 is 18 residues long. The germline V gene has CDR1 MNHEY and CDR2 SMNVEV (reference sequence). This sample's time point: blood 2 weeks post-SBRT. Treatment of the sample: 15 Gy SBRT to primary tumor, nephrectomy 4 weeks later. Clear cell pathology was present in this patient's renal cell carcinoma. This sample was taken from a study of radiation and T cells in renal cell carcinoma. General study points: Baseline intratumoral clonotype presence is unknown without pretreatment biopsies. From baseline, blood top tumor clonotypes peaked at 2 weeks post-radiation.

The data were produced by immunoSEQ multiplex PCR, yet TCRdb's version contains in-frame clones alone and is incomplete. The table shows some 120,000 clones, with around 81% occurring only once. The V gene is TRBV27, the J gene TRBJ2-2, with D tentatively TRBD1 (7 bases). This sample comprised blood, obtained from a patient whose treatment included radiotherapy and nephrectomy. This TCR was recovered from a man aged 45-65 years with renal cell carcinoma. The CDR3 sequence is CASTPIFGQGGNTGELFF. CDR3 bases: TGTGCCAGCACCCCCATTTTCGGGCAGGGGGGGAACACCGGGGAGCTGTTTTTT.